The present T cell receptor beta chain was sequenced within a study of cytomegalovirus exposure and HLA in healthy donors. Concerning this clone: A read error may account for a junction end that differs from germline.

The germline V gene encodes CDR1 SEHNR and CDR2 FQNEAQ (reference sequence). The CDR3 is 12 amino acids. The PCR ran on 60 Vbeta and 13 Jbeta primers. Sequencing used immunoSEQ multiplex PCR; TCRdb keeps in-frame clones, though not all of them. The repertoire holds under 200,000 clones, with around 90% as singletons. The rearrangement joins TRBV7-9 to TRBJ1-1; D unclear. This receptor was identified in a boy aged 2 to 9 in good health and CMV-seronegative. The sample taken for sequencing was PBMCs. The CDR3 is CSSSLVVTEAFF. CDR3 coding DNA: TGTTCCAGCAGCTTAGTCGTCACTGAAGCTTTCTTT.